The clone carrying this T cell receptor (beta chain) was seen ten or more times. Its antigen is as yet unknown. The sample originates from a study of early T cells in non-severe SARS-CoV-2 infection. The wider study: The authors sequenced bulk RNA from unsorted whole blood, leaving chains unpaired. Study-wide results and caveats: VDJdb matching skewed toward anti-spike CD8 responses, missing private and CD4 specificities.

V lost 5 bases, J lost 5 bases, and 18 bases lay in between. The CDR3 has 15 amino acids. Germline CDR1 SGHVS, CDR2 FNYEAQ. Individual cDNA molecules received unique molecular identifiers. TCRdb ran MiXCR on the 5' RACE reads and lists one entry per CDR3 protein. Found here are tens of thousands of distinct CDR3 sequences, roughly 5.5% of them singletons; the top ten hold 6.5% to 8.5%. The sequencing sample was made of whole blood. The chain recombines TRBV7-6 with TRBJ2-5; the D call may be TRBD1 or TRBD2 (7 bases each). This sequence was found in an adult who was a healthcare worker with PCR-confirmed SARS-CoV-2 infection or an uninfected control (not recorded which). CDR3 nucleotide sequence: TGTGCCAGCAGCCCATACAGACAGGGAGGGGAGACCCAGTACTTC. As protein: CASSPYRQGGETQYF.